Listed here are 15 T cell receptor beta chains from one sample, sequenced in a study of blood T cell repertoires in COVID-19. Here immunoSEQ multiplex PCR was the method, and the copy in TCRdb shows in-frame clones only, minus some. In the table there are tens of thousands of clones, around 73% of which are singletons. Sequencing was performed on peripheral blood. These receptors were obtained from an elderly man with acute or convalescent COVID-19.

The table lists this clone with a count of one. The chain links TRBV18 to TRBJ2-7, with D possibly being TRBD2 (7 bases). Looked up from germline, CDR1 is KGHSH and CDR2 is LQKENI. V lost 3 bases and J lost 5, with 20 bases in between. The CDR3 totals 16 residues. CDR3 nucleotides: TGTGCCAGCTCACCTACATCCCCCACAGGGAGGGACGAGCAGTACTTC. It codes for CASSPTSPTGRDEQYF.

The chain is built from TRBV24-1 and TRBJ2-5; a weak D match, TRBD1 (7 bases). The V and J ends lost 2 bases and 5 bases respectively, with 11 bases between them. Germline V gene lookup returns CDR1 KGHDR and CDR2 SFDVKD. This CDR3 has 14 amino acids. The CDR3 sequence is CATSDSRGRETQYF. The CDR3 DNA reads TGTGCCACCAGTGATTCCAGGGGGAGGGAGACCCAGTACTTC.

The J gene is TRBJ2-1, the V gene TRBV5-4, with a weak D call TRBD1 (5 bases). Germline lookup yields CDR1 SGHNT and CDR2 YYREEE (reference sequence). V was shortened by 4 bases and J by 7 bases, with 18 bases between the two germline ends. This CDR3 has 15 residues. CDR3 coding DNA: TGTGCCAGCAGCCCGGACCTAGGGGCTACAAATGAGCAGTTCTTC. Its protein product is CASSPDLGATNEQFF.

V usage is TRBV3-1 (or the pseudogene TRBV3-2) and J usage is TRBJ1-6; D unclear. The CDR3 contains 14 residues. V lost 2 bases, J lost 7 bases, and 9 bases lay in between. CDR1 is LGHDT, CDR2 YNNKEL, per germline (reference sequence). The chain's CDR3 is CASSQLVSNSPLHF. In DNA form, the CDR3 reads TGTGCCAGCAGCCAATTGGTTAGCAATTCACCCCTCCACTTT.

This rearrangement joins TRBV14 to TRBJ2-4; 9 nucleotides agree with TRBD2. After removal of 5 bases from V and 6 bases from J, the junction contained 8 bases not matched to a gene. CDR1 SGHDN and CDR2 FVKESK come from the germline V gene. The CDR3 spans 15 residues. CDR3 DNA: TGTGCCAGCAGCACCCGGACTAGCGTATTAAACATTCAGTACTTC. It yields the protein CASSTRTSVLNIQYF.

The chain links TRBV2 to TRBJ2-5; 8 bases agree with TRBD2. Trimming cost V 5 bases and J 4 bases; bases outside gene matches: 9. This CDR3 is built from 15 residues. CDR1 is SNHLY and CDR2 is FYNNEI in the germline V gene. Here the CDR3 reads CASSFFSGGSETQYF. Here the CDR3 DNA reads TGTGCCAGCAGTTTTTTCAGCGGGGGTTCAGAGACCCAGTACTTC.

The V call is TRBV6-5, the J call TRBJ1-1; D gene unclear. The CDR3 loop spans 12 amino acids. V was pared by 7 bases and J by 5 bases, with 11 bases between. The germline gives CDR1 MNHEY, CDR2 SVGAGI. This CDR3 reads CASMWSFTEAFF. The DNA of the CDR3 is TGTGCCAGCATGTGGAGCTTTACTGAAGCTTTCTTT.

This clone was counted only a few times. This chain links TRBV7-9 with TRBJ1-2; 7 bases agree with TRBD1. CDR1 is SEHNR and CDR2 is FQNEAQ in the germline V gene (reference sequence). There are 14 residues in the CDR3. Trimming took 7 bases from V and 4 from J; bases not matched to a gene: 9. CDR3 amino acids: CASNPGQTFYGYTF. Here the CDR3 DNA reads TGTGCCAGCAATCCGGGACAGACGTTCTATGGCTACACCTTC.

V gene TRBV10-3 combines with J gene TRBJ1-5; 9 bases agree with TRBD1. The CDR3 is 13 amino acids. V lost 6 bases, J lost 5 bases, and 2 bases stayed unmatched. Germline lookup yields CDR1 ENHRY and CDR2 SYGVKD. In DNA form, the CDR3 reads TGTGCCATCAGGGGACAGGGCGATCAGCCCCAGCATTTT. Encoded protein: CAIRGQGDQPQHF.

The genes are TRBV5-1 and TRBJ2-1; TRBD1 matches at 8 bases. With 0 bases clipped from V and 6 bases from J, the junction kept 5 bases outside the gene matches. The CDR3 spans 15 residues. Per the germline V gene, CDR1 is SGHRS and CDR2 is YFSETQ. CDR3 sequence: CASSLDPTGVNEQFF. CDR3 nucleotides: TGCGCCAGCAGCTTGGACCCGACAGGGGTCAATGAGCAGTTCTTC.

A note on this clone: The identical CDR3 is also encoded by other nucleotide sequences in the sample. The chain carries TRBV19 and TRBJ2-3; 11 bases line up with TRBD2. Trimming at V came to 3 bases and at J to 3 bases, leaving 2 bases not matched to a gene. Germline V lookup: CDR1 LNHDA, CDR2 SQIVND (reference sequence). The CDR3 length is 15 residues. The CDR3 nucleotides read TGTGCCAGTAGTATCGGGACTAGCGGAACAGATACGCAGTATTTT. This codes for CASSIGTSGTDTQYF. Drawing the rest from reference TRBV19 and TRBJ2-3, the complete variable domain is DGGITQSPKYLFRKEGQNVTLSCEQNLNHDAMYWYRQDPGQGLRLIYYSQIVNDFQKGDIAEGYSVSREKKESFPLTVTSAQKNPTAFYLCASSIGTSGTDTQYFGPGTRLTVL.

The chain joins TRBV6-5 to TRBJ2-1; D call uncertain. Germline V gives CDR1 MNHEY, CDR2 SVGAGI. There are 14 residues in the CDR3. V was cut by 5 bases and J by 4 bases, with 12 bases left in between. CDR3 DNA: TGTGCCAGCAGTCGAGACGGAGCGTACAATGAGCAGTTCTTC. Protein sequence: CASSRDGAYNEQFF.

The CDR3 DNA reads as TGTGCCAGTAGTCCGGGGGGGCGGCGGCGCCACACCGGGGAGCTGTTTTTT. Protein product: CASSPGGRRRHTGELFF. The gene calls are TRBV19 and TRBJ2-2; 8 nucleotides line up with TRBD2. Losses at the gene ends were 5 bases for V and 3 bases for J; bases not matched to a gene: 11. This CDR3 contains 17 residues. Germline CDR1 is LNHDA and CDR2 is SQIVND (reference sequence).

The V and J genes are TRBV24-1 and TRBJ2-2; TRBD2 matches 7 bases. CDR3 length: 14 residues. The germline CDR1 and CDR2 sequences are KGHDR and SFDVKD. The V segment lost 5 bases and the J segment 1 base; nucleotides outside the gene matches: 0. CDR3 amino acids: CATSAGGNTGELFF. Here the CDR3 DNA reads TGTGCCACCAGTGCGGGAGGGAACACCGGGGAGCTGTTTTTT.

This chain links TRBV5-1 with TRBJ2-3; D ambiguous. This CDR3 is 13 amino acids long. CDR1 and CDR2 (germline): SGHRS, YFSETQ. V was pared by 1 base and J by 0 bases, with 3 bases between. The CDR3 sequence: CASSLPSTDTQYF. CDR3 nucleotides: TGCGCCAGCAGCTTGCCTAGCACAGATACGCAGTATTTT.